This TCR beta chain was found in a study of blood T cell repertoires in COVID-19. The CDR3 is 16 amino acids. This table comes from immunoSEQ multiplex PCR, and its TCRdb copy is limited to in-frame clones, with some not included. The sample includes under 500,000 clones, roughly 91% of them seen just once. The V call is TRBV21-1, the J call TRBJ1-1. TRBV21-1 is a documented pseudogene. This sequence originates from a woman in her thirties with acute or convalescent COVID-19. The sample taken for sequencing was peripheral blood. The CDR3 nucleotides are TGTGCCAGCAGTTGGGGGGTACGTCGGGAGAACACTGAAGCTTTCTTT. Translation: CASSWGVRRENTEAFF.